This TCR beta chain was sequenced during a study of blood T cells in healthy people across ages. By frequency in the sample, this clonotype is medium-sized. A second PCR, run for about 7 to 11 cycles, used a sample-barcoded 5' primer plus a J-beta primer mix. TCRdb analysed the 5' RACE reads with MiXCR anew, one entry per CDR3 protein. The top ten clones hold around 15% of a sample with approximately 810,000 distinct CDR3 sequences, about 28% of them seen once. The receptor's source is a woman older than 75 in good health. Material: blood.

CDR3 amino acids: CASWGQGSAYEQYF. The CDR3 DNA is TGTGCCAGCTGGGGACAGGGGTCAGCCTACGAGCAGTACTTC. The chain uses TRBV27 and TRBJ2-7; TRBD1 agrees at 10 bases. Germline V lookup: CDR1 MNHEY, CDR2 SMNVEV (reference sequence). Trimming took 8 bases from V and 2 from J; bases not matched to a gene: 6. CDR3 length: 14 amino acids.